The rows below give T cell receptor beta chains drawn from one sample of a study of read filtering for tumor transcriptome and immune sequencing. TCRdb analysed the reads with MiXCR anew, one entry per CDR3 protein. The sample contains approximately 57,000 distinct CDR3 sequences, roughly an eighth of which appear only once. The source material was a population of CD138-negative cells sorted from bone marrow. The receptors come from a donor at least 40 years old with multiple myeloma. Each CDR3 is given with its conserved first and last residue. D genes are given only for firm matches. Size tells how often a clone was seen (once, few, many) or the class of an expanded clone, and some rows leave it out.

d_gene: TRBD1; v_gene: TRBV3-1; j_gene: TRBJ1-1; abundance: few; CDR3aa: CASSRQGAWTEAFF; CDR3nt: TGTGCCAGCAGCCGACAGGGGGCCTGGACTGAAGCTTTCTTT
d_gene: -; v_gene: TRBV12-3/TRBV12-4; j_gene: TRBJ1-5; abundance: many; CDR3aa: CASSESTPQHF; CDR3nt: TGTGCCAGCAGTGAATCTACGCCCCAGCATTTT
d_gene: -; v_gene: TRBV6-1; j_gene: TRBJ2-5; abundance: -; CDR3aa: CASQITGLQYF; CDR3nt: TGTGCCAGCCAAATCACCGGGCTCCAGTACTTC
d_gene: -; v_gene: TRBV7-9; j_gene: TRBJ2-1; abundance: many; CDR3aa: CASSPTYNEQFF; CDR3nt: TGTGCCAGCAGCCCAACCTACAATGAGCAGTTCTTC
d_gene: -; v_gene: TRBV7-2; j_gene: TRBJ2-2; abundance: many; CDR3aa: CASSLDRVGNTGELFF; CDR3nt: TGTGCCAGCAGCTTAGATCGTGTAGGGAACACCGGGGAGCTGTTTTTT
d_gene: -; v_gene: TRBV11-2; j_gene: TRBJ2-2; abundance: -; CDR3aa: CASSRTNSGELFF; CDR3nt: TGTGCCAGCAGCAGGACTAATTCCGGGGAGCTGTTTTTT
d_gene: -; v_gene: TRBV20-1; j_gene: TRBJ2-1; abundance: many; CDR3aa: CSARDRGEQFF; CDR3nt: TGCAGTGCTAGAGATCGGGGTGAGCAGTTCTTC
d_gene: -; v_gene: TRBV7-9; j_gene: TRBJ2-5; abundance: many; CDR3aa: CASSGPWTTSQETQYF; CDR3nt: TGTGCCAGCAGTGGACCTTGGACTACCAGCCAAGAGACCCAGTACTTC
d_gene: -; v_gene: TRBV5-1; j_gene: TRBJ2-3; abundance: many; CDR3aa: CASKLQGQNTQYF; CDR3nt: TGCGCCAGCAAACTCCAGGGCCAAAATACGCAGTATTTT
d_gene: -; v_gene: TRBV6-5; j_gene: TRBJ2-7; abundance: -; CDR3aa: CASSSVSHEQCF; CDR3nt: TGTGCCAGCAGTTCTGTCAGCCACGAGCAGTGCTTC
d_gene: -; v_gene: TRBV7-9; j_gene: TRBJ2-5; abundance: many; CDR3aa: CASSLVVATKTQYF; CDR3nt: TGTGCCAGCAGCTTAGTGGTAGCCACTAAGACCCAGTACTTC
d_gene: -; v_gene: TRBV4-2; j_gene: TRBJ1-5; abundance: many; CDR3aa: CASSQGMGVPQHF; CDR3nt: TGTGCCAGCAGCCAAGGTATGGGGGTGCCCCAGCATTTT
d_gene: -; v_gene: TRBV19; j_gene: TRBJ1-5; abundance: many; CDR3aa: CASSPRRAALINQPQHF; CDR3nt: TGTGCCAGTAGTCCTCGACGCGCCGCCTTAATCAATCAGCCCCAGCATTTT
d_gene: TRBD1; v_gene: TRBV27; j_gene: TRBJ2-7; abundance: many; CDR3aa: CASSNPPSGTGGHEQYF; CDR3nt: TGTGCCAGCAGCAATCCCCCGTCCGGGACAGGGGGCCACGAGCAGTACTTC
d_gene: -; v_gene: TRBV19; j_gene: TRBJ2-1; abundance: many; CDR3aa: CASSRGQGINEQFF; CDR3nt: TGTGCCAGTAGCCGGGGCCAGGGAATAAATGAGCAGTTCTTC
d_gene: -; v_gene: TRBV5-4; j_gene: TRBJ2-5; abundance: few; CDR3aa: CASSLVAEETQYF; CDR3nt: TGTGCCAGCAGCTTGGTGGCAGAAGAGACCCAGTACTTC
d_gene: -; v_gene: TRBV5-1; j_gene: TRBJ1-5; abundance: many; CDR3aa: CASSATGRAQPQHF; CDR3nt: TGCGCCAGCAGTGCGACAGGTCGCGCTCAGCCCCAGCATTTT
d_gene: -; v_gene: TRBV25-1; j_gene: TRBJ2-1; abundance: many; CDR3aa: CASSARLSGYEQFF; CDR3nt: TGTGCCAGCAGTGCGCGCCTGAGTGGCTATGAGCAGTTCTTC
d_gene: -; v_gene: TRBV9; j_gene: TRBJ2-2; abundance: many; CDR3aa: CASSVAGGENTGELFF; CDR3nt: TGTGCCAGCAGCGTAGCCGGGGGCGAAAACACCGGGGAGCTGTTTTTT
d_gene: TRBD2; v_gene: TRBV3-1; j_gene: TRBJ2-4; abundance: few; CDR3aa: CASSQSGGASRNIQYF; CDR3nt: TGTGCCAGCAGCCAGAGCGGGGGGGCCTCCCGGAACATTCAGTACTTC
d_gene: -; v_gene: TRBV20-1; j_gene: TRBJ1-5; abundance: many; CDR3aa: CSARNRNLNSNQPQHF; CDR3nt: TGCAGTGCTAGGAATCGGAATCTTAATAGCAATCAGCCCCAGCATTTT
d_gene: TRBD1; v_gene: TRBV5-1; j_gene: TRBJ2-1; abundance: many; CDR3aa: CASSLYQGARNNEQFF; CDR3nt: TGCGCCAGCAGCTTGTATCAGGGGGCGCGTAACAATGAGCAGTTCTTC
d_gene: TRBD1; v_gene: TRBV7-9; j_gene: TRBJ1-3; abundance: few; CDR3aa: CASDQGDSSGNTIYF; CDR3nt: TGTGCCAGCGATCAAGGGGACAGCTCTGGAAACACCATATATTTT
d_gene: -; v_gene: TRBV7-2; j_gene: TRBJ2-1; abundance: many; CDR3aa: CASSLARDNEQFF; CDR3nt: TGTGCCAGCAGCTTAGCCAGGGACAATGAGCAGTTCTTC
d_gene: -; v_gene: TRBV5-1; j_gene: TRBJ1-1; abundance: many; CDR3aa: CASSNRQDEAFF; CDR3nt: TGCGCCAGCAGCAATAGACAGGATGAAGCTTTCTTT
d_gene: TRBD1; v_gene: TRBV19; j_gene: TRBJ2-6; abundance: -; CDR3aa: CASIRTGISGANVLTF; CDR3nt: TGTGCCAGTATCAGGACAGGTATTTCTGGGGCCAACGTCCTGACTTTC
d_gene: TRBD1; v_gene: TRBV29-1; j_gene: TRBJ1-2; abundance: many; CDR3aa: CSVRQGSNYGYTF; CDR3nt: TGCAGCGTGCGACAGGGGTCAAACTATGGCTACACCTTC
d_gene: TRBD1; v_gene: TRBV7-9; j_gene: TRBJ1-1; abundance: -; CDR3aa: CASSKITGESTEAFF; CDR3nt: TGTGCCAGCAGCAAGATCACAGGGGAGAGCACTGAAGCTTTCTTT
d_gene: TRBD1; v_gene: TRBV29-1; j_gene: TRBJ1-5; abundance: many; CDR3aa: CSSPDRVNQPQHF; CDR3nt: TGCAGCAGCCCAGACAGGGTAAATCAGCCCCAGCATTTT
d_gene: TRBD1; v_gene: TRBV2; j_gene: TRBJ1-4; abundance: many; CDR3aa: CASIGGDRGRTNEKLFF; CDR3nt: TGTGCCAGCATCGGGGGGGACAGGGGACGAACTAATGAAAAACTGTTTTTT
d_gene: TRBD2; v_gene: TRBV29-1; j_gene: TRBJ2-3; abundance: many; CDR3aa: CSVERLAAGSDTQYF; CDR3nt: TGCAGCGTTGAACGACTAGCGGCGGGCTCGGATACGCAGTATTTT
d_gene: -; v_gene: TRBV28; j_gene: TRBJ2-3; abundance: few; CDR3aa: CASSFLQGTDTQYF; CDR3nt: TGTGCCAGCAGTTTTCTACAGGGCACAGATACGCAGTATTTT
d_gene: TRBD2; v_gene: TRBV12-3/TRBV12-4; j_gene: TRBJ2-1; abundance: many; CDR3aa: CASSLRETSGGHQFF; CDR3nt: TGTGCCAGCAGTTTACGTGAGACTAGCGGGGGGCATCAGTTCTTC
d_gene: TRBD2; v_gene: TRBV7-9; j_gene: TRBJ2-7; abundance: many; CDR3aa: CASSLIPGGEQYF; CDR3nt: TGTGCCAGCAGCTTAATTCCGGGGGGCGAGCAGTACTTC
d_gene: TRBD1; v_gene: TRBV24-1; j_gene: TRBJ2-3; abundance: many; CDR3aa: CATRGTATDTQYF; CDR3nt: TGTGCCACCAGGGGGACAGCCACAGATACGCAGTATTTT
d_gene: -; v_gene: TRBV6-2/TRBV6-3; j_gene: TRBJ2-5; abundance: many; CDR3aa: CASSRGPNQETQYF; CDR3nt: TGTGCCAGCAGCCGGGGACCGAACCAAGAGACCCAGTACTTC
d_gene: TRBD2; v_gene: TRBV4-1; j_gene: TRBJ2-1; abundance: many; CDR3aa: CASSQVTPTSGAIYNEQFF; CDR3nt: TGCGCCAGCAGCCAAGTCACCCCAACTAGCGGGGCCATATACAATGAGCAGTTCTTC
d_gene: -; v_gene: TRBV19; j_gene: TRBJ2-6; abundance: many; CDR3aa: CASTDRKVSGANVLTF; CDR3nt: TGTGCCAGTACCGACAGGAAGGTTTCTGGGGCCAACGTCCTGACTTTC
d_gene: TRBD1; v_gene: TRBV12-3/TRBV12-4; j_gene: TRBJ2-3; abundance: many; CDR3aa: CASSSYRGLADTQYF; CDR3nt: TGTGCCAGCAGTTCCTACAGGGGGCTAGCAGATACGCAGTATTTT
d_gene: -; v_gene: TRBV7-9; j_gene: TRBJ1-2; abundance: many; CDR3aa: CASSLSDGNYGYTF; CDR3nt: TGTGCCAGCAGCTTATCGGACGGTAACTATGGCTACACCTTC
d_gene: -; v_gene: TRBV6-4; j_gene: TRBJ2-3; abundance: many; CDR3aa: CASSDGKGDTDTQYF; CDR3nt: TGTGCCAGCAGTGACGGAAAAGGGGACACAGATACGCAGTATTTT
d_gene: -; v_gene: TRBV27; j_gene: TRBJ2-7; abundance: many; CDR3aa: CASRSDRDPGGEQYF; CDR3nt: TGTGCCAGCAGATCTGACAGGGACCCAGGGGGGGAGCAGTACTTC
d_gene: TRBD1; v_gene: TRBV25-1; j_gene: TRBJ2-7; abundance: many; CDR3aa: CASSETGTGLYEQYF; CDR3nt: TGTGCCAGCAGCGAAACCGGGACAGGGCTCTACGAGCAGTACTTC
d_gene: TRBD2; v_gene: TRBV5-5; j_gene: TRBJ2-3; abundance: many; CDR3aa: CASSFIAGGLDTQYF; CDR3nt: TGTGCCAGCAGCTTCATAGCGGGGGGACTAGATACGCAGTATTTT
d_gene: -; v_gene: TRBV4-1; j_gene: TRBJ1-2; abundance: -; CDR3aa: CASSQDIDRNYGYTF; CDR3nt: TGCGCCAGCAGCCAAGATATAGACAGGAACTATGGCTACACCTTC
d_gene: TRBD2; v_gene: TRBV5-1; j_gene: TRBJ2-3; abundance: many; CDR3aa: CASSWGTVAGGQDTQYF; CDR3nt: TGCGCCAGCAGCTGGGGAACGGTAGCGGGGGGGCAAGATACGCAGTATTTT
d_gene: -; v_gene: TRBV2; j_gene: TRBJ1-5; abundance: many; CDR3aa: CATRRAEVGNQPQHF; CDR3nt: TGTGCCACTAGACGGGCAGAGGTCGGCAATCAGCCCCAGCATTTT
d_gene: -; v_gene: TRBV12-3/TRBV12-4; j_gene: TRBJ2-7; abundance: many; CDR3aa: CASSLQRGIEQYF; CDR3nt: TGTGCCAGCAGTTTACAAAGAGGGATCGAGCAGTACTTC
d_gene: -; v_gene: TRBV6-1; j_gene: TRBJ2-3; abundance: many; CDR3aa: CASSEQGSTDTQYF; CDR3nt: TGTGCCAGCAGTGAACAGGGTAGCACAGATACGCAGTATTTT
d_gene: TRBD2; v_gene: TRBV4-1; j_gene: TRBJ2-3; abundance: many; CDR3aa: CASSQDRPSGGRTDTQYF; CDR3nt: TGCGCCAGCAGCCAAGATCGGCCTAGCGGGGGACGCACAGATACGCAGTATTTT
d_gene: TRBD2; v_gene: TRBV7-3; j_gene: TRBJ2-1; abundance: -; CDR3aa: CTSSLAGSSEIYNEQFF; CDR3nt: TGTACCAGCAGCTTAGCGGGATCGAGCGAGATCTACAATGAGCAGTTCTTC
d_gene: -; v_gene: TRBV11-1; j_gene: TRBJ1-1; abundance: few; CDR3aa: CASSQGPSLYTEAFF; CDR3nt: TGTGCCAGCAGCCAAGGGCCAAGTCTATACACTGAAGCTTTCTTT
d_gene: -; v_gene: TRBV12-3/TRBV12-4; j_gene: TRBJ2-5; abundance: many; CDR3aa: CASSFIAKETQYF; CDR3nt: TGTGCCAGCAGTTTCATCGCCAAAGAGACCCAGTACTTC
d_gene: TRBD2; v_gene: TRBV20-1; j_gene: TRBJ2-3; abundance: many; CDR3aa: CSATQLAGDTDTQYF; CDR3nt: TGCAGTGCAACCCAACTAGCGGGGGACACAGATACGCAGTATTTT
d_gene: TRBD2; v_gene: TRBV7-9; j_gene: TRBJ2-3; abundance: -; CDR3aa: CATEQSSGGINSDTQYF; CDR3nt: TGTGCCACCGAACAATCTAGCGGGGGGATTAATTCAGATACGCAGTATTTT
d_gene: -; v_gene: TRBV5-1; j_gene: TRBJ1-5; abundance: many; CDR3aa: CASSLDTGRGQPQHF; CDR3nt: TGCGCCAGCAGCTTGGACACAGGCCGGGGTCAGCCCCAGCATTTT
d_gene: TRBD2; v_gene: TRBV6-5; j_gene: TRBJ2-3; abundance: many; CDR3aa: CASSSSGGSDTDTQYF; CDR3nt: TGTGCCAGCAGTAGTAGCGGGGGATCGGACACAGATACGCAGTATTTT